The sequence of this TCR beta chain was determined in a study of T cells in Graves' hyperthyroidism and ophthalmopathy. General study findings and limits: From stable hyperthyroidism, ophthalmopathy was separated by a 13 V-J model.

RNA transcripts yielded amplified TCR beta CDR3 regions. HTBI primers drove first-round RT-PCR of the TCR CDR3. TCRdb recomputed calls from the multiplex PCR reads with MiXCR, one row per CDR3 protein. The data show over 500,000 distinct CDR3 sequences, roughly 45% seen once. Germline lookup yields CDR1 KGHDR and CDR2 SFDVKD. The CDR3 has 15 residues. Turning to this clonotype: The antigen is not known. The junction shows a germline mismatch at one end, possibly a read error.

The V call is TRBV24-1, the J call TRBJ2-7; tentative D call: TRBD2 (5 bases). Sequencing input: peripheral blood or thyroid tissue (not recorded which). This receptor was taken from an adult woman with Graves' disease, either hyperthyroidism or ophthalmopathy (not recorded which). The CDR3 region is CASSFGERISYEQYF. In DNA, the CDR3 is TGTGCCAGCAGTTTTGGGGAGCGGATCTCCTACGAGCAGTACTTC.